The clone carrying this T cell receptor (beta chain) was seen at least ten times. The CDR3 contains 16 residues. CDR1 and CDR2 from the germline V gene are MNHNS and SASEGT. V shed 6 bases and J 1 base; nucleotides not matched to a gene: 10. The source of the sample is a study of T cells in Graves' hyperthyroidism and ophthalmopathy. The CDR3 regions of TCR beta were amplified from RNA transcripts. An initial round of RT-PCR targeting the TCR CDR3 relied on the HTBI primer set. TCRdb reanalysed the multiplex PCR reads using MiXCR and keeps one entry per CDR3 protein. The sample has 350,000 to 400,000 distinct CDR3 sequences, roughly 13% seen once. Uncontrolled infections, other autoimmune diseases, pregnancy or lactation led to exclusion of patients. PBMCs were obtained from roughly 10 ml fresh peripheral blood.

The sample comprised blood. The rearrangement joins TRBV6-1 to TRBJ2-3; 7 nucleotides agree with TRBD2. The receptor's source is a woman aged 60-75 years with Graves' hyperthyroidism. The CDR3 DNA is TGTGCCAGCAGCAACCCCGCGGGAGTCGGCACAGATACGCAGTATTTT. This encodes CASSNPAGVGTDTQYF.